This TCR beta chain was sequenced for a study of shared clonotypes between healthy human individuals. Sequencing used immunoSEQ multiplex PCR; TCRdb keeps in-frame clones, though not all of them. The sample lists about 550,000 clones, 95% occurring once. Terminally differentiated effector memory CD45RA+ cells were excluded from the naive CD8 cells, which were CD45RO-negative and positively selected for CCR7. This CDR3 spans 15 amino acids. CDR1 and CDR2 (germline): MDHEN, SYDVKM. V was shortened by 4 bases and J by 7 bases, with 19 bases between the two germline ends. The chain links TRBV28 to TRBJ1-1; the D is unclear. The receptor's source is a woman between 25 and 40 years old in good health. What was sequenced was naive CD8+ T cells sorted from blood. The CDR3 DNA follows: TGTGCCAGCAGTTCGTACCCCAGTGAGCCCTGTGAAGCTTTCTTT. Translating gives CASSSYPSEPCEAFF. Full variable domain (rest looked up from reference TRBV28 and TRBJ1-1): DVKVTQSSRYLVKRTGEKVFLECVQDMDHENMFWYRQDPGLGLRLIYFSYDVKMKEKGDIPEGYSVSREKKERFSLILESASTNQTSMYLCASSSYPSEPCEAFFGQGTRLTVV.